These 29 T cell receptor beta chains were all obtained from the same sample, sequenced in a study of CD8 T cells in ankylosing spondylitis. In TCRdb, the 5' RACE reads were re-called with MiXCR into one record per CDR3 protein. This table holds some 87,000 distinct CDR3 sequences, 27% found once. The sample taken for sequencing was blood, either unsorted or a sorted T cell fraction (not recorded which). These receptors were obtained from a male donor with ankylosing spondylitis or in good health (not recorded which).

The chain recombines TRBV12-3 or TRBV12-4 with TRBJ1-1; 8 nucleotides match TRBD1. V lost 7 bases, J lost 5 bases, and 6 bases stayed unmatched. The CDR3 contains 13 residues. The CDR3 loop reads CASNVDRATEAFF. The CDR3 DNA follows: TGTGCCAGCAACGTGGACAGGGCAACTGAAGCTTTCTTT.

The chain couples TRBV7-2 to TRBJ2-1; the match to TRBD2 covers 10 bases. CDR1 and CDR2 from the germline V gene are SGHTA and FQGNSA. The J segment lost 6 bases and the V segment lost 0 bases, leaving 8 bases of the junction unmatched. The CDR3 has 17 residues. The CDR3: CASSLAPSGGVFNEQFF. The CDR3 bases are TGTGCCAGCAGCTTAGCTCCTAGCGGGGGAGTTTTCAATGAGCAGTTCTTC.

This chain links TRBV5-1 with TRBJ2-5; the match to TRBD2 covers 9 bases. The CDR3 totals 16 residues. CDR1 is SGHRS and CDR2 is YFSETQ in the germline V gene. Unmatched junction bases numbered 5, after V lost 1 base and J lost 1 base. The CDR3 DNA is TGCGCCAGCAGCTTGCTCGGCGGGGGGGCCCAAGAGACCCAGTACTTC. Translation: CASSLLGGGAQETQYF. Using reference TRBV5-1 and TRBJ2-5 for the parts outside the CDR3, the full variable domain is KAGVTQTPRYLIKTRGQQVTLSCSPISGHRSVSWYQQTPGQGLQFLFEYFSETQRNKGNFPGRFSGRQFSNSRSEMNVSTLELGDSALYLCASSLLGGGAQETQYFGPGTRLLVL.

DNA of the CDR3: TGTGCCAGCAGTTTGGTCCATCTAGAGACCCAGTACTTC. The encoded protein is CASSLVHLETQYF. This chain links TRBV12-3 or TRBV12-4 with TRBJ2-5; D uncertain. The CDR3 loop spans 13 amino acids. V was shortened by 3 bases and J by 4 bases, with 9 bases between the two germline ends.

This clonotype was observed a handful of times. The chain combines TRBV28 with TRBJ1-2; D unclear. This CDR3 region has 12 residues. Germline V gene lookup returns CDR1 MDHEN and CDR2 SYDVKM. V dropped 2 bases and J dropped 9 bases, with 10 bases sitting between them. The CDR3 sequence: CASSLGKESYTF. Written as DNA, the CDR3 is TGTGCCAGCAGTTTAGGGAAGGAGAGCTACACCTTC.

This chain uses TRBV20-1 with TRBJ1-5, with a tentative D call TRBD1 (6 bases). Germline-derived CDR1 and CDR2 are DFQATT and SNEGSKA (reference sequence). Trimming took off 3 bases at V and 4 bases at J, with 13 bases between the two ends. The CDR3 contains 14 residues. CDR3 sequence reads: CSASLGGPNQPQHF. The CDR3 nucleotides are TGCAGTGCTAGTCTTGGGGGGCCAAATCAGCCCCAGCATTTT.

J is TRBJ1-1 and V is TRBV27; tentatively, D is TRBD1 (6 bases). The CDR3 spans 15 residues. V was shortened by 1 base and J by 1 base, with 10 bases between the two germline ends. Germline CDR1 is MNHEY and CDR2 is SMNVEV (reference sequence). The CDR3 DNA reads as TGTGCCAGCAGTTTATATCAGGGGTGGAACACTGAAGCTTTCTTT. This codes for CASSLYQGWNTEAFF.

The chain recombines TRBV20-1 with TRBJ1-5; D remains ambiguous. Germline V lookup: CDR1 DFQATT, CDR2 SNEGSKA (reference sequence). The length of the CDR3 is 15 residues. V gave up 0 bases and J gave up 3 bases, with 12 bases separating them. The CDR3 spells CSAREGRSFNQPQHF. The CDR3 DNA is TGCAGTGCTAGAGAAGGGCGATCATTCAATCAGCCCCAGCATTTT.

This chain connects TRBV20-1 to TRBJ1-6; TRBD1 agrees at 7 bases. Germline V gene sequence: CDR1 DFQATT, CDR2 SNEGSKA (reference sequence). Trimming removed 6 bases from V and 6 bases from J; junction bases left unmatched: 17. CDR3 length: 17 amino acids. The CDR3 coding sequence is TGCAGTGCGGTTGACAGGGTCGGTCCCCGGGGTAATTCACCCCTCCACTTT. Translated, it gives CSAVDRVGPRGNSPLHF.

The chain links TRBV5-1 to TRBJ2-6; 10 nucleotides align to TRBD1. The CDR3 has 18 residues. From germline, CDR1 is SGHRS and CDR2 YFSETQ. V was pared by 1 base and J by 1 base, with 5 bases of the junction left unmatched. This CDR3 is CASSLPGTGESGANVLTF. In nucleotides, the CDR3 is TGCGCCAGCAGCTTGCCCGGGACAGGGGAGTCTGGGGCCAACGTCCTGACTTTC.

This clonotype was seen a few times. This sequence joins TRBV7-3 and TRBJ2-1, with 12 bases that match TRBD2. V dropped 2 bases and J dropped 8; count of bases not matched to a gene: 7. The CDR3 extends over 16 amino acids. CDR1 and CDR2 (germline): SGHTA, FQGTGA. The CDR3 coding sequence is TGTGCCAGCAGCTTATTGACTAGCGGGAGCTGGGATGAGCAGTTCTTC. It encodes CASSLLTSGSWDEQFF.

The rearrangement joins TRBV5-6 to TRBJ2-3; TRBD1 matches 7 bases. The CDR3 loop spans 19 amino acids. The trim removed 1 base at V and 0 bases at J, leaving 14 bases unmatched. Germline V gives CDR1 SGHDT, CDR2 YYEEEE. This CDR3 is CASSLRGQAAFASTDTQYF. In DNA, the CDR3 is TGTGCCAGCAGCTTGAGGGGGCAGGCGGCATTTGCTAGCACAGATACGCAGTATTTT. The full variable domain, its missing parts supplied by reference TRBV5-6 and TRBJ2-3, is DAGVTQSPTHLIKTRGQQVTLRCSPKSGHDTVSWYQQALGQGPQFIFQYYEEEERQRGNFPDRFSGHQFPNYSSELNVNALLLGDSALYLCASSLRGQAAFASTDTQYFGPGTRLTVL.

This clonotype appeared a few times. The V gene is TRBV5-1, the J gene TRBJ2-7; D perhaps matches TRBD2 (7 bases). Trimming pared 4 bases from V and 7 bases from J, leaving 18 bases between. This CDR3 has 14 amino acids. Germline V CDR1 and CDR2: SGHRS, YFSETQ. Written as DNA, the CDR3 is TGCGCCAGCAGCCTAGGGGGGGGCGCCTTAGAGCAGTACTTC. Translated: CASSLGGGALEQYF.

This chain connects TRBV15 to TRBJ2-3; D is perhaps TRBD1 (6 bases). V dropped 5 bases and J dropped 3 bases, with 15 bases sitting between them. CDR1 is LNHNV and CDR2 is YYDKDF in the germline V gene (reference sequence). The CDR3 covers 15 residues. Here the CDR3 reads CATSRSPGQTDTQYF. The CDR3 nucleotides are TGTGCCACCAGCCGATCTCCAGGACAGACAGATACGCAGTATTTT.

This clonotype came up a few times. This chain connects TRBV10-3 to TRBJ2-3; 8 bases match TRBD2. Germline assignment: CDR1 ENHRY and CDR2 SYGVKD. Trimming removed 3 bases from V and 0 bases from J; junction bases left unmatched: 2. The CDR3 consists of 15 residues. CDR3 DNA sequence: TGTGCCATCAGTGAAGCGGGGGATAGCACAGATACGCAGTATTTT. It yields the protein CAISEAGDSTDTQYF.

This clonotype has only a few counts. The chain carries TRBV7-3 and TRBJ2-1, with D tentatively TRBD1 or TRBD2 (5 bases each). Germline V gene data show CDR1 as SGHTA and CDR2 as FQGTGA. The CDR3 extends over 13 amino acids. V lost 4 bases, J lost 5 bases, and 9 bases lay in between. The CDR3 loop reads CASSSGPHNEQFF. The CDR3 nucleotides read TGTGCCAGCAGCTCGGGACCGCACAATGAGCAGTTCTTC.

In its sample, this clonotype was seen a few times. CDR3 coding DNA: TGCGCCAGCAGCACCGACCGGTATTCCGCCCTCCAAGAGACCCAGTACTTC. It translates to CASSTDRYSALQETQYF. The V gene is TRBV5-1, the J gene TRBJ2-5; D uncertain. CDR1 is SGHRS, CDR2 YFSETQ, per germline. V lost 4 bases and J 1 base, leaving 20 bases between the germline ends. This CDR3 is 17 amino acids long. The variable domain in full, with the rest retrieved from reference TRBV5-1 and TRBJ2-5, is KAGVTQTPRYLIKTRGQQVTLSCSPISGHRSVSWYQQTPGQGLQFLFEYFSETQRNKGNFPGRFSGRQFSNSRSEMNVSTLELGDSALYLCASSTDRYSALQETQYFGPGTRLLVL.

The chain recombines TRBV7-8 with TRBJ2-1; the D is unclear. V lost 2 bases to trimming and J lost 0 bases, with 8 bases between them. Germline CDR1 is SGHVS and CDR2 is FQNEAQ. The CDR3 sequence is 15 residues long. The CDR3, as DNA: TGTGCCAGCAGCTTAATTTCTGGCTCCTACAATGAGCAGTTCTTC. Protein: CASSLISGSYNEQFF. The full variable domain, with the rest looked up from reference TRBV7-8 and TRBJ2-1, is GAGVSQSPRYKVAKRGQDVALRCDPISGHVSLFWYQQALGQGPEFLTYFQNEAQLDKSGLPSDRFFAERPEGSVSTLKIQRTQQEDSAVYLCASSLISGSYNEQFFGPGTRLTVL.

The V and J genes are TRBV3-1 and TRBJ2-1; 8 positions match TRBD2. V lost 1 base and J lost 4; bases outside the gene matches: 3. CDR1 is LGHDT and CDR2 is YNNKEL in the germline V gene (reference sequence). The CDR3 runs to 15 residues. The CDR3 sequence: CASSQGLATYNEQFF. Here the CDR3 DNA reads TGTGCCAGCAGCCAAGGACTAGCGACTTACAATGAGCAGTTCTTC.

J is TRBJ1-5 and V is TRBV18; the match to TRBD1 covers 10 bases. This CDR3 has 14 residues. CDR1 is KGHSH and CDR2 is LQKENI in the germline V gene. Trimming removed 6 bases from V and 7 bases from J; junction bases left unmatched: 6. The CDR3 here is CASSAGTGEQPQHF. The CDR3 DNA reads TGTGCCAGCTCGGCCGGGACAGGGGAGCAGCCCCAGCATTTT.

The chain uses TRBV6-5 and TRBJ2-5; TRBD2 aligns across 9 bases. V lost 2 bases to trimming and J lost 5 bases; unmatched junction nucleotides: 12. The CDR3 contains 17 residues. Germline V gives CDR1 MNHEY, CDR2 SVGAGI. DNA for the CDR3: TGTGCCAGCAGTTACGGTGGCGGGGGGGCCTTTTTGGAGACCCAGTACTTC. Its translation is CASSYGGGGAFLETQYF.

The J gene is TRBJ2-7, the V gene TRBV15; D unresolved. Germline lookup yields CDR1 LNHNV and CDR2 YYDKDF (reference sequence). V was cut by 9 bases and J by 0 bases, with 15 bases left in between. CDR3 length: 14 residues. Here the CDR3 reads CATALALSSYEQYF. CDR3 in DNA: TGTGCCACAGCGTTGGCCCTATCCTCCTACGAGCAGTACTTC.

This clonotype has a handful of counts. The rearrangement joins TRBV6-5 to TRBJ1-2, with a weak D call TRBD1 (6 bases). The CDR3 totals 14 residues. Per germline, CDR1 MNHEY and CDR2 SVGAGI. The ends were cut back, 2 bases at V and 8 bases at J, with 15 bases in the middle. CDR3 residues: CASSYGGGPGGYTF. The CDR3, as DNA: TGTGCCAGCAGTTACGGTGGGGGCCCAGGGGGCTACACCTTC.

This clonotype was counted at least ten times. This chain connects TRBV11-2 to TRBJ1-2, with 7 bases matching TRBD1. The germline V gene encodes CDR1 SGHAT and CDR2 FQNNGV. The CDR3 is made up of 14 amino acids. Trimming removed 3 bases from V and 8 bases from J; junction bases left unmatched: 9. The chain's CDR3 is CASSLGQPWMGYTF. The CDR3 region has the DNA TGTGCCAGCAGCTTGGGACAGCCCTGGATGGGCTACACCTTC.

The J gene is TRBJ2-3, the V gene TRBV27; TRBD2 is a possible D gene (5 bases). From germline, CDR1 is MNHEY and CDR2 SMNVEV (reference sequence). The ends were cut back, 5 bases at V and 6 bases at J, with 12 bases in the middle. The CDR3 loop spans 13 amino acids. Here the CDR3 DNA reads TGTGCCAGCAGTGCTACCGGCGGGGATACGCAGTATTTT. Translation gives CASSATGGDTQYF.

This CDR3 is CASEKTGVGELFF. The CDR3 DNA is TGTGCCAGCGAAAAGACAGGGGTCGGGGAGCTGTTTTTT. The chain is built from TRBV12-3 or TRBV12-4 and TRBJ2-2, with 8 bases fitting TRBD1. The V gene end was trimmed by 8 bases and the J gene end by 7 bases; junction bases not matched to a gene: 6. CDR3 length equals 13 residues.

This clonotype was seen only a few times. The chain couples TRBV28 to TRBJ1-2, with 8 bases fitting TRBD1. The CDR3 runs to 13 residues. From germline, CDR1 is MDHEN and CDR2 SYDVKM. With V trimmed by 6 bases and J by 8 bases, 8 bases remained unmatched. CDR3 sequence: CASRETGEGGYTF. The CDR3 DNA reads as TGTGCCAGCAGGGAGACAGGGGAGGGAGGCTACACCTTC.

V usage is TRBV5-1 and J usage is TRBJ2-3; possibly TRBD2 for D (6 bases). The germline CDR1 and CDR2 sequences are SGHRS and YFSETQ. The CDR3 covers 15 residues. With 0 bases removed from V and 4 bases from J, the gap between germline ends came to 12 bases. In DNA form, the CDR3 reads TGCGCCAGCAGCTTGGTCGGGAGCGGCGCAGATACGCAGTATTTT. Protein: CASSLVGSGADTQYF.

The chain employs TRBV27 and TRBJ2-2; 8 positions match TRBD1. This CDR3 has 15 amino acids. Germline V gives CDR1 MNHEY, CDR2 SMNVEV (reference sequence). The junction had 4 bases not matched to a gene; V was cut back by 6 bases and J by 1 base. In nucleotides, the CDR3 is TGTGCCAGCAGCCGGGACAGGCTGAACACCGGGGAGCTGTTTTTT. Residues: CASSRDRLNTGELFF.